The 22 T cell receptor beta chains below all came from one sample that was sequenced in a study of T cells after posttransplantation cyclophosphamide. Sequencing was performed with immunoSEQ multiplex PCR; in TCRdb, only in-frame clones are kept and a portion is missing. The sample holds about 20,000 clones, around 92% seen once. Methotrexate plus calcineurin inhibitor accompanied controls' myeloablative marrow transplants; sampling was 1 year later. The sequencing used PBMCs, collected after an allogeneic stem cell transplant with a calcineurin inhibitor and methotrexate. These receptors all come from a female patient aged 50 to 60 who received an allogeneic stem cell transplant from an unrelated donor, was CMV-positive, and had chronic GVHD only. Some of these T cells may belong to the graft donor.

By its share, this clone is medium-sized. V usage is TRBV27 and J usage is TRBJ2-7; TRBD2 agrees at 7 bases. The CDR3 covers 16 residues. Germline CDR1 reads MNHEY; CDR2 reads SMNVEV (reference sequence). J lost 3 bases, V lost 5 bases, and 13 bases had no gene match. The CDR3 coding sequence is TGTGCCAGCAGTCCGAGCCGACGACTAGCTAACTACGAGCAGTACTTC. It specifies CASSPSRRLANYEQYF.

A remark on this clone: One end of the junction varies from germline; a read error may be responsible. The rearrangement joins TRBV27 to TRBJ1-1; possibly TRBD1 for D (6 bases). This CDR3 has 15 amino acids. Germline-derived CDR1 and CDR2 are MNHEY and SMNVEV (reference sequence). As DNA, the CDR3 is TGTGCCAGCAGTCTATCCGGGACACCGAACACTGAAGCTTTCTTT. Amino acids: CASSLSGTPNTEAFF.

The chain carries TRBV4-2 and TRBJ1-5, with unresolved D. Trimming left V 1 base short and J 7 bases short, with 17 bases between. In germline, CDR1 is LGHNA, CDR2 YNFKEQ. This CDR3 has 16 residues. This CDR3 reads CASSQGSGREYQPQHF. Written as DNA, the CDR3 is TGTGCCAGCAGCCAAGGGTCTGGGCGTGAATACCAGCCCCAGCATTTT.

V usage is TRBV7-2 and J usage is TRBJ2-2, with TRBD2 matching over 13 bases. V trimming: 5 bases; J trimming: 12 bases; junction bases outside the gene matches: 9. Germline-derived CDR1 and CDR2 are SGHTA and FQGNSA. This CDR3 comprises 15 residues. CDR3 sequence: CASSAPGLAGSKLFF. CDR3 in DNA: TGTGCCAGCAGCGCCCCGGGACTAGCGGGATCCAAGCTGTTTTTT.

CDR3 in amino acids: CASSLMAGRNTEAFF. CDR3 DNA: TGTGCCAGCAGCTTAATGGCGGGTAGAAACACTGAAGCTTTCTTT. This sequence joins TRBV7-2 and TRBJ1-1; D is ambiguous. Trimming shortened V by 2 bases and J by 2 bases, and 12 bases separated the two germline ends. CDR1 is SGHTA and CDR2 is FQGNSA in the germline V gene. The CDR3 runs 15 residues.

The V and J genes are TRBV27 and TRBJ1-5; 7 bases agree with TRBD1. The J segment lost 4 bases and the V segment lost 3 bases, leaving 12 bases of the junction unmatched. The CDR3 is 17 residues long. Looked up from germline, CDR1 is MNHEY and CDR2 is SMNVEV (reference sequence). CDR3 in DNA: TGTGCCAGCAGTTTTTCAATGACAGGGATTCGGAATCAGCCCCAGCATTTT. Translation: CASSFSMTGIRNQPQHF.

The rearrangement uses TRBV11-2 and TRBJ2-1; D is undetermined. Trimming removed 0 bases from V and 7 bases from J, with 13 bases in between. The germline V gene has CDR1 SGHAT and CDR2 FQNNGV. This CDR3 has 15 residues. As DNA, the CDR3 is TGTGCCAGCAGCTTAGAACGGTCACAGCCGAATGAGCAGTTCTTC. Translated, it gives CASSLERSQPNEQFF.

J is TRBJ2-5 and V is TRBV28; D is perhaps TRBD2 (6 bases). Germline-derived CDR1 and CDR2 are MDHEN and SYDVKM. V was clipped by 3 bases and J by 3 bases, with 11 bases between them. This CDR3 region has 14 residues. For the CDR3, the DNA is TGTGCCAGCAGTTTTACAGGAGGGGAAGAGACCCAGTACTTC. It translates to CASSFTGGEETQYF.

The CDR3 reads CASSPLGEEETQYF. In DNA, the CDR3 is TGTGCCAGCAGCCCCTTGGGGGAGGAAGAGACCCAGTACTTC. This chain connects TRBV5-4 to TRBJ2-5; possible D gene TRBD2, 6 bases. The CDR3 runs to 14 residues. Germline V gives CDR1 SGHNT, CDR2 YYREEE (reference sequence). Trimming removed 4 bases from V and 3 bases from J, with 13 bases in between.

This rearrangement joins TRBV2 to TRBJ1-2, with D perhaps TRBD1 (5 bases). The germline V and J ends were trimmed by 11 bases and 5 bases, with 15 bases remaining between them. CDR3 length: 12 residues. In germline, CDR1 is SNHLY, CDR2 FYNNEI. The CDR3 region is CAGRGDHYGYTF. As DNA, the CDR3 is TGTGCCGGTCGGGGGGATCATTATGGCTACACCTTC.

This clone was counted a few times. The rearrangement joins TRBV14 to TRBJ2-7; TRBD1 is a possible D gene (5 bases). Germline loops: CDR1 SGHDN, CDR2 FVKESK. Trimming shortened V by 1 base and J by 4 bases, and 23 bases separated the two germline ends. The CDR3 sequence is 18 residues long. In nucleotides, the CDR3 is TGTGCCAGCAGCCAAGGTGGAAGGGGCAGGGCTCCCGATTACGAGCAGTACTTC. This sequence encodes CASSQGGRGRAPDYEQYF.

The chain employs TRBV9 and TRBJ2-2; D gene unclear. The CDR3 has 13 residues. The germline V gene has CDR1 SGDLS and CDR2 YYNGEE. Trimming cost V 4 bases and J 9 bases, with 13 bases left between them. The CDR3 here is CASSPTGFRELFF. DNA for the CDR3: TGTGCCAGCAGCCCGACTGGATTTAGGGAGCTGTTTTTT.

The chain couples TRBV5-4 to TRBJ2-5, with 14 bases that match TRBD2. V was clipped by 4 bases and J by 4 bases; unmatched bases: 6. The germline gives CDR1 SGHNT, CDR2 YYREEE (reference sequence). The CDR3 is 16 amino acids. Here the CDR3 DNA reads TGTGCCAGCAGCCACGGGACTAGCGGGAGAATAGAGACCCAGTACTTC. It encodes CASSHGTSGRIETQYF.

The chain recombines TRBV29-1 with TRBJ2-5, with D possibly being TRBD2 (6 bases). V lost 6 bases, J lost 4 bases, and 18 bases lay in between. CDR1 and CDR2 from the germline V gene are SQVTM and ANQGSEA. The length of the CDR3 is 14 residues. The CDR3 spells CSVPLRGTGETQYF. CDR3 sequence (DNA): TGCAGCGTCCCCTTGCGCGGGACTGGAGAGACCCAGTACTTC.

V usage is TRBV5-6 and J usage is TRBJ1-2, with D tentatively TRBD1 (5 bases). CDR3 length: 14 residues. The V gene's germline CDR1 is SGHDT and CDR2 YYEEEE. V lost 2 bases to trimming and J lost 3 bases, with 11 bases between them. CDR3 sequence: CASSLSGTDYGYTF. The CDR3 DNA reads TGTGCCAGCAGCTTATCCGGGACTGACTATGGCTACACCTTC.

The V gene is TRBV6-1, the J gene TRBJ2-7, with TRBD1 matching over 10 bases. The ends lost 2 bases at V and 2 bases at J; junction bases unmatched: 3. Looked up from germline, CDR1 is MNHNS and CDR2 is SASEGT. The CDR3 has 15 amino acids. CDR3 DNA: TGTGCCAGCAGTGAAATGACAGGGGGCCCCTACGAGCAGTACTTC. The encoded protein is CASSEMTGGPYEQYF.

This chain joins TRBV4-1 and TRBJ2-2; D might be TRBD1 (6 bases). Germline CDR1 and CDR2: MGHRA and YSYEKL. The V and J ends lost 0 bases and 6 bases respectively, with 17 bases between them. CDR3 length: 17 amino acids. CDR3 in DNA: TGCGCCAGCAGCCAAGAAGGGTTAGGGGGTACTGCCGGGGAGCTGTTTTTT. Its protein product is CASSQEGLGGTAGELFF.

The rearrangement joins TRBV7-3 to TRBJ2-7, with a weak D call TRBD2 (5 bases). Germline CDR1 is SGHTA and CDR2 is FQGTGA. The V end lost 2 bases, the J end lost 2 bases, and 13 bases lay between the germline ends. This CDR3 region has 15 residues. The CDR3 protein is CASSLVASLPYEQYF. The CDR3 region has the DNA TGTGCCAGCAGCTTAGTAGCGTCACTTCCCTACGAGCAGTACTTC.

The V and J genes are TRBV4-2 and TRBJ2-1, with D unclear. The ends were cut back, 3 bases at V and 8 bases at J, with 11 bases in the middle. This CDR3 contains 13 residues. Germline lookup yields CDR1 LGHNA and CDR2 YNFKEQ. In DNA, the CDR3 is TGTGCCAGCAGCCAGGCTAGTTGGGATGAGCAGTTCTTC. This translates into CASSQASWDEQFF.

This clone was recorded only once. The rearrangement uses TRBV29-1 and TRBJ2-5; TRBD2 agrees at 7 bases. Germline-derived CDR1 and CDR2 are SQVTM and ANQGSEA. This CDR3 contains 13 residues. V was clipped by 6 bases and J by 5 bases; unmatched bases: 9. This CDR3 reads CSVQLGGGETQYF. DNA of the CDR3: TGCAGCGTCCAGCTTGGGGGAGGGGAGACCCAGTACTTC.

The chain joins TRBV28 to TRBJ1-1; 10 bases map to TRBD1. Trimming at V came to 11 bases and at J to 7 bases, leaving 10 bases not matched to a gene. The germline V gene has CDR1 MDHEN and CDR2 SYDVKM. The CDR3 has 13 residues. CDR3 loop: CASSGQGVGEAFF. CDR3 nucleotide sequence: TGTGCCTCCTCAGGACAGGGGGTGGGTGAAGCTTTCTTT. The complete variable domain, with remaining parts taken from reference TRBV28 and TRBJ1-1, reads DVKVTQSSRYLVKRTGEKVFLECVQDMDHENMFWYRQDPGLGLRLIYFSYDVKMKEKGDIPEGYSVSREKKERFSLILESASTNQTSMYLCASSGQGVGEAFFGQGTRLTVV.

V is TRBV5-1 and J is TRBJ2-7; 9 nucleotides line up with TRBD1. From germline, CDR1 is SGHRS and CDR2 YFSETQ. The ends lost 5 bases at V and 3 bases at J; junction bases unmatched: 6. This CDR3 is built from 14 residues. CDR3 loop: CASSGGTGLYEQYF. The CDR3 DNA reads TGCGCCAGCAGTGGGGGGACAGGGCTCTACGAGCAGTACTTC.